Listed here are 26 T cell receptor beta chains from one sample, sequenced in a study of CD8 T cells in Susac syndrome. The RNA input was about 0.5 to 1 ug, and it was reverse transcribed with random hexamers. MiXCR, run by TCRdb on the immunoSEQ multiplex PCR reads, gives a single entry per CDR3 protein. Counted here are approximately 190,000 distinct CDR3 sequences, approximately 95% occurring once; the ten biggest clones make up 0.15% to 0.2%. Sample: CD8+ T cells from PBMCs. These receptors were obtained from a human donor with Susac syndrome.

V is TRBV5-6 and J is TRBJ2-1, with 8 bases aligning to TRBD2. J lost 4 bases, V lost 8 bases, and 5 bases had no gene match. Germline CDR1 is SGHDT and CDR2 is YYEEEE. CDR3 length: 13 residues. The CDR3 protein is CASNRGGYNEQFF. DNA for the CDR3: TGTGCCAGTAACCGCGGGGGGTACAATGAGCAGTTCTTC.

This chain uses TRBV9 with TRBJ2-7; D gene ambiguous. The CDR3 is 15 amino acids. V gave up 0 bases and J gave up 3 bases, with 13 bases separating them. Per the germline V gene, CDR1 is SGDLS and CDR2 is YYNGEE. CDR3 in DNA: TGTGCCAGCAGCGTAGGGGCAGAACAGATCTACGAGCAGTACTTC. This gives the protein CASSVGAEQIYEQYF.

The chain is built from TRBV13 and TRBJ2-1; 9 positions agree with TRBD2. This CDR3 spans 16 amino acids. Trimming cost V 0 bases and J 8 bases; bases outside gene matches: 8. CDR1 PRHDT and CDR2 FYEKMQ come from the germline V gene (reference sequence). In DNA, the CDR3 is TGTGCCAGCAGCTTAGGCGAGGAGACTAGCGGCCATGAGCAGTTCTTC. Translated: CASSLGEETSGHEQFF.

The rearrangement links TRBV30 to TRBJ2-1; D is undetermined. Trimming stripped 3 bases from V and 4 bases from J, with 7 bases between. The CDR3 totals 12 residues. Germline V CDR1 and CDR2: GTSNPN, SVGIG (reference sequence). This chain's CDR3 is CAWSLGYNEQFF. In nucleotides, the CDR3 is TGTGCCTGGAGCCTTGGATACAATGAGCAGTTCTTC.

J is TRBJ2-7 and V is TRBV2, with D unresolved. V shed 6 bases and J shed 0 bases, with 6 bases lying between them. CDR1 and CDR2 from the germline V gene are SNHLY and FYNNEI. The CDR3 covers 12 residues. In DNA, the CDR3 is TGTGCCAGCAGGGACCCCTCCTACGAGCAGTACTTC. It translates to CASRDPSYEQYF. Complete variable domain (other parts from reference TRBV2 and TRBJ2-7): EPEVTQTPSHQVTQMGQEVILRCVPISNHLYFYWYRQILGQKVEFLVSFYNNEISEKSEIFDDQFSVERPDGSNFTLKIRSTKLEDSAMYFCASRDPSYEQYFGPGTRLTVT.

The chain has TRBV29-1 and TRBJ2-3, with D possibly being TRBD1 or TRBD2 (5 bases each). Germline CDR1 SQVTM, CDR2 ANQGSEA. CDR3 length: 15 residues. V shed 0 bases and J shed 2 bases, with 12 bases lying between them. CDR3 loop: CSVEDRMGVTDTQYF. The CDR3 DNA reads TGCAGCGTTGAAGATCGGATGGGGGTCACAGATACGCAGTATTTT.

The chain has TRBV29-1 and TRBJ2-2, with a tentative D call TRBD2 (5 bases). The CDR3 is 12 amino acids. CDR1 is SQVTM and CDR2 is ANQGSEA in the germline V gene. Trimming stripped 5 bases from V and 4 bases from J, with 8 bases between. This CDR3 is CSVTEGTGELFF. DNA of the CDR3: TGCAGCGTTACAGAGGGCACCGGGGAGCTGTTTTTT.

The chain employs TRBV9 and TRBJ1-2; weak D call: TRBD1 (5 bases). CDR1 is SGDLS and CDR2 is YYNGEE in the germline V gene. CDR3 size: 15 residues. V was trimmed by 0 bases and J by 2 bases, leaving 11 bases between them. Here the CDR3 reads CASSVGGGTNYGYTF. The CDR3, as DNA: TGTGCCAGCAGCGTAGGCGGGGGAACCAACTATGGCTACACCTTC.

For the CDR3, the DNA is TGTGCCAGCAGTTTCTGGGCCGAGTCTAGCAATCAGCCCCAGCATTTT. Encoded protein: CASSFWAESSNQPQHF. The rearrangement uses TRBV12-3 or TRBV12-4 and TRBJ1-5; D ambiguous. V lost 3 bases, J lost 0 bases, and 12 bases lay in between. The CDR3 is made up of 16 amino acids.

This sequence joins TRBV20-1 and TRBJ1-5, with D uncertain. This CDR3 has 12 residues. CDR1 DFQATT and CDR2 SNEGSKA come from the germline V gene (reference sequence). Trimming shortened V by 5 bases and J by 5 bases, and 10 bases separated the two germline ends. CDR3 residues: CSAQDNDQPQHF. CDR3 sequence (DNA): TGCAGTGCTCAAGACAATGATCAGCCCCAGCATTTT.

V gene TRBV9 combines with J gene TRBJ2-6, with a possible D match to TRBD1 (6 bases). CDR3 length: 15 amino acids. Germline CDR1 SGDLS, CDR2 YYNGEE. Trimming took off 4 bases at V and 4 bases at J, with 12 bases between the two ends. The CDR3 here is CASSPPGVGANVLTF. The CDR3, as DNA: TGTGCCAGCAGCCCCCCAGGGGTAGGGGCCAACGTCCTGACTTTC.

V and J are TRBV28 and TRBJ2-7, with 10 bases that match TRBD1. The CDR3 runs 13 residues. Germline loops: CDR1 MDHEN, CDR2 SYDVKM. V was clipped by 8 bases and J by 6 bases; unmatched bases: 7. The CDR3 reads CASAGTGVREQYF. For the CDR3, the DNA is TGTGCCAGCGCCGGGACAGGGGTCCGCGAGCAGTACTTC.

The rearrangement joins TRBV7-3 to TRBJ2-2; TRBD1 is a possible D gene (6 bases). CDR1 SGHTA and CDR2 FQGTGA come from the germline V gene. This CDR3 has 14 residues. V dropped 11 bases and J dropped 3 bases, with 16 bases sitting between them. DNA for the CDR3: TGTGCCTCCAAGCAGGGGCTTTACACCGGGGAGCTGTTTTTT. Encoded protein: CASKQGLYTGELFF.

This chain joins TRBV20-1 and TRBJ2-3; perhaps TRBD2 as D (5 bases). The germline V gene encodes CDR1 DFQATT and CDR2 SNEGSKA (reference sequence). The CDR3 spans 15 residues. Trimming took 6 bases from V and 6 from J, leaving 22 bases between them. As DNA, the CDR3 is TGCAGTGCGACCAAAGGTGGGAGAAAAAGTGATACGCAGTATTTT. This translates into CSATKGGRKSDTQYF.

The gene calls are TRBV4-2 and TRBJ2-7; possibly TRBD1 for D (6 bases). CDR1 is LGHNA and CDR2 is YNFKEQ in the germline V gene. The CDR3 extends over 16 amino acids. V lost 1 base to trimming and J lost 5 bases, with 18 bases between them. CDR3 coding DNA: TGTGCCAGCAGCCAAGTAGGGGCAGGGGAGTTGGACGAGCAGTACTTC. It yields the protein CASSQVGAGELDEQYF.

The genes are TRBV28 and TRBJ2-7; the match to TRBD1 covers 8 bases. CDR3 length equals 14 residues. After removal of 3 bases from V and 5 bases from J, the junction contained 6 bases not matched to a gene. Germline-derived CDR1 and CDR2 are MDHEN and SYDVKM. CDR3 DNA sequence: TGTGCCAGCAGTTTTTTGCAGGGGGCCGACGAGCAGTACTTC. It specifies CASSFLQGADEQYF.

The gene calls are TRBV13 and TRBJ2-1; no definite D call. Trimming shortened V by 1 base and J by 6 bases, and 4 bases separated the two germline ends. CDR1 PRHDT and CDR2 FYEKMQ come from the germline V gene (reference sequence). This CDR3 comprises 12 residues. CDR3: CASSLEANEQFF. CDR3 nucleotide sequence: TGTGCCAGCAGCTTAGAGGCCAATGAGCAGTTCTTC.

The chain is built from TRBV7-2 and TRBJ1-1; D may be TRBD1 (5 bases). CDR3 length equals 13 residues. Germline-derived CDR1 and CDR2 are SGHTA and FQGNSA. Trimming took off 8 bases at V and 4 bases at J, with 14 bases between the two ends. The CDR3 spells CASSPREGTEAFF. The DNA for the CDR3 is TGTGCCAGCTCGCCCAGGGAGGGCACTGAAGCTTTCTTT.

This clonotype was seen once. The J gene is TRBJ2-3, the V gene TRBV7-9, with D perhaps being TRBD1 or TRBD2 (5 bases each). The CDR3 is 18 residues long. In germline, CDR1 is SEHNR, CDR2 FQNEAQ (reference sequence). The ends were cut back, 1 base at V and 2 bases at J, with 19 bases in the middle. The CDR3 sequence: CASSLDLQGPNSTDTQYF. The CDR3, as DNA: TGTGCCAGCAGCTTAGACTTGCAGGGACCGAATTCCACAGATACGCAGTATTTT.

The chain links TRBV6-2 or TRBV6-3 to TRBJ2-3; TRBD2 matches 9 bases. CDR3 length: 15 amino acids. CDR1 MNHEY and CDR2 SVGEGT come from the germline V gene. With 6 bases clipped from V and 3 bases from J, the junction kept 7 bases outside the gene matches. CDR3 sequence (DNA): TGTGCCAGCAGATTAGCGGGAGCGAGGACAGATACGCAGTATTTT. This gives the protein CASRLAGARTDTQYF.

The rearrangement links TRBV2 to TRBJ1-1; D gene unclear. This CDR3 is built from 13 residues. V dropped 3 bases and J dropped 7 bases, with 12 bases sitting between them. In germline, CDR1 is SNHLY, CDR2 FYNNEI. Written as DNA, the CDR3 is TGTGCCAGCAGTGACACACGAAGGGATGAAGCTTTCTTT. Translation: CASSDTRRDEAFF.

CDR3 amino acids: CASSSWDSKNIQYF. As DNA, the CDR3 is TGTGCCAGCAGCTCGTGGGACTCCAAAAACATTCAGTACTTC. V and J are TRBV13 and TRBJ2-4, with a possible D match to TRBD2 (6 bases). The CDR3 consists of 14 residues. Germline CDR1 is PRHDT and CDR2 is FYEKMQ (reference sequence). V lost 4 bases to trimming and J lost 2 bases, with 9 bases between them.

The J gene is TRBJ2-7, the V gene TRBV3-1, with D perhaps matching TRBD1 or TRBD2 (5 bases each). The CDR3 covers 14 residues. V was clipped by 2 bases and J by 2 bases, with 10 bases between them. Germline CDR1 reads LGHDT; CDR2 reads YNNKEL (reference sequence). The CDR3 loop reads CASSQQGPTYEQYF. The CDR3 DNA sequence: TGTGCCAGCAGCCAACAGGGACCAACCTACGAGCAGTACTTC.

The chain carries TRBV9 and TRBJ2-7; TRBD2 agrees at 15 bases. Per the germline V gene, CDR1 is SGDLS and CDR2 is YYNGEE. The length of the CDR3 is 17 residues. Trimming removed 4 bases from V and 2 bases from J; junction bases left unmatched: 7. Here the CDR3 DNA reads TGTGCCAGCAGCTTGGGACTAGCGGGAGGTACGCCCTACGAGCAGTACTTC. Its protein product is CASSLGLAGGTPYEQYF.

This chain connects TRBV19 to TRBJ2-5, with a weak D call TRBD2 (5 bases). V lost 5 bases, J lost 4 bases, and 8 bases lay in between. The CDR3 runs to 12 residues. Germline loops: CDR1 LNHDA, CDR2 SQIVND (reference sequence). CDR3: CASSYRGETQYF. Here the CDR3 DNA reads TGTGCCAGTAGTTACCGGGGAGAGACCCAGTACTTC. The variable domain in full, with the rest retrieved from reference TRBV19 and TRBJ2-5, is DGGITQSPKYLFRKEGQNVTLSCEQNLNHDAMYWYRQDPGQGLRLIYYSQIVNDFQKGDIAEGYSVSREKKESFPLTVTSAQKNPTAFYLCASSYRGETQYFGPGTRLLVL.

This chain uses TRBV9 with TRBJ2-5; 13 bases are a match to TRBD2. The germline V gene encodes CDR1 SGDLS and CDR2 YYNGEE. The CDR3 consists of 16 residues. Trimming took 4 bases from V and 2 from J; bases not matched to a gene: 5. The CDR3 reads CASSYQGLAGQETQYF. The CDR3 DNA follows: TGTGCCAGCAGCTATCAGGGACTAGCGGGGCAAGAGACCCAGTACTTC.